This TCR beta chain was obtained from a study of blood T cell repertoires in COVID-19. The overall study: Acute and convalescent COVID-19 specimens originated in the United States, Italy and Spain. From T cells, B-cell-depleted T cells, or PBMCs came the material, which was cDNA or gDNA.

The germline V gene has CDR1 SGHTA and CDR2 FQGTGA. There are 13 residues in the CDR3. Trimming removed 2 bases at V and 8 bases at J, with 10 bases between. Some clones are missing from TCRdb's copy, which holds only in-frame ones; the method was immunoSEQ multiplex PCR. The table has some 240,000 clones, around 82% seen once. Adults between about 18 and 89 years of age took part from some 25 US areas. Participants reported their clinical history, and cohort assignment relied on those reports. The chain is built from TRBV7-3 and TRBJ2-1, with D hard to call. The receptor comes from a man aged 45-60 years who had recovered from COVID-19. Sample: PBMCs or T cells enriched from blood (not recorded which). CDR3 coding DNA: TGTGCCAGCAGCTTAGGCACGTCTGATGAGCAGTTCTTC. It specifies CASSLGTSDEQFF.